This record covers a single T cell receptor (beta chain). Its antigen is not identified. Clones were sequenced by immunoSEQ multiplex PCR, and TCRdb holds only the in-frame ones, with some missing. Here the sample spans 80,000 or so clones, 93% being singletons. V lost 0 bases, J lost 5 bases, and 1 base stayed unmatched. There are 14 residues in the CDR3. CDR1 PRHDT and CDR2 FYEKMQ come from the germline V gene (reference sequence). The sample comes from a study of brain T cells in children with intractable seizures. The study's findings and limits: Clones missing pre-surgery may reflect undersampling of that blood sample.

At least one anti-epileptic drug was given before surgery. The input for sequencing was peripheral blood, taken at surgery. The receptor's source is a boy under two years old with tuberous sclerosis and intractable seizures. The chain carries TRBV13 and TRBJ1-2, with 9 bases lining up with TRBD1. The CDR3 spells CASSLGGQGYGYTF. The CDR3 DNA sequence: TGTGCCAGCAGCTTAGGGGGACAGGGTTATGGCTACACCTTC.